This entry features one TCR beta chain sequence. It was with 60 Vbeta and 13 Jbeta primers that the PCR ran. TCRdb's copy holds only in-frame clones and misses some; the assay was immunoSEQ multiplex PCR. Among about 130,000 clones listed, about 80% were seen once. This specimen belongs to a study of cytomegalovirus exposure and HLA in healthy donors. Sequencing was carried out using PBMCs. The clonotype originates from a human donor in good health.

The CDR3 bases are TGTGCCAGCAGTGACGTCGGGACACCTTACAATGAGCAGTTCTTC. Its protein product is CASSDVGTPYNEQFF. The chain has TRBV6-4 and TRBJ2-1; a weak D match, TRBD1 (6 bases). The CDR3 sequence is 15 residues long. The germline CDR1 and CDR2 sequences are MRHNA and SNTAGT. The V end was cut by 2 bases, the J end by 4 bases, with 12 bases between.